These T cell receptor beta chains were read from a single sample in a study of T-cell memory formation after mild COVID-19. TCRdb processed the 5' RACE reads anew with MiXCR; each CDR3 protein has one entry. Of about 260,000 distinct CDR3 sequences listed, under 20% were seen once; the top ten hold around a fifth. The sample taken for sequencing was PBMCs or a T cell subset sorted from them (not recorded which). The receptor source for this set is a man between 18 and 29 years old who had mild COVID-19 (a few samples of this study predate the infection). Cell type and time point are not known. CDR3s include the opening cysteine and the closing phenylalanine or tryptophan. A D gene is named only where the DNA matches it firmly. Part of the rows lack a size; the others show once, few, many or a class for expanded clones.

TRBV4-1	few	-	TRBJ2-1	CASTPEAARQDEQFF	TGCGCCAGCACACCAGAGGCCGCGAGGCAGGATGAGCAGTTCTTC
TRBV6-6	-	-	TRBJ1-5	CASRAHLNQPQHF	TGTGCCAGCAGAGCACACCTCAATCAGCCCCAGCATTTT
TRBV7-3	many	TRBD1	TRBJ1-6	CASAEQGVTSPLHF	TGTGCCAGTGCAGAACAGGGGGTCACTTCACCCCTCCACTTT
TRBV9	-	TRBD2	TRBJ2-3	CASSVRGIASTDTQYF	TGTGCCAGCAGCGTGCGGGGGATCGCTAGCACAGATACGCAGTATTTT
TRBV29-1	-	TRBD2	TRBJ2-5	CSVEGLAGNQETQYF	TGCAGCGTTGAAGGACTAGCGGGGAACCAAGAGACCCAGTACTTC
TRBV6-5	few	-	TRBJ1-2	CASRNPSGVDGYTF	TGTGCCAGCCGGAACCCCTCAGGCGTGGATGGCTACACCTTC
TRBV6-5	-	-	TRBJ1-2	CASSYRNLWSGYTF	TGTGCCAGCAGTTACAGGAACTTGTGGAGTGGCTACACCTTC
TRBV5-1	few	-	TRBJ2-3	CASSPLQLVIDTQYF	TGCGCCAGCAGCCCGCTTCAGCTTGTTATTGATACGCAGTATTTT
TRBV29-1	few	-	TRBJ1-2	CSVDGVIGYTF	TGCAGCGTTGATGGAGTAATTGGCTACACCTTC
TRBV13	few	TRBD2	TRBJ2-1	CASSSPDSGGSYNEQFF	TGTGCCAGCAGCTCCCCGGATAGCGGGGGTTCCTACAATGAGCAGTTCTTC
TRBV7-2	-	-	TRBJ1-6	CASSFPYNSPLHF	TGTGCCAGCAGCTTTCCGTATAATTCACCCCTCCACTTT
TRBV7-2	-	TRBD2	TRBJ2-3	CASGNIAGGFTRASTDTQYF	TGTGCCAGCGGAAACATAGCGGGGGGATTTACAAGGGCTAGCACAGATACGCAGTATTTT
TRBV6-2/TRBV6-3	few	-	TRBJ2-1	CATNLLGPYNEQFF	TGTGCCACCAACCTACTGGGGCCCTACAATGAGCAGTTCTTC
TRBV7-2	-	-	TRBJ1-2	CASSLAGEEHYGYTF	TGTGCCAGCAGCTTAGCGGGTGAGGAACACTATGGCTACACCTTC
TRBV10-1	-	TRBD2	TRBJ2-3	CASSRLAGGVTDTQYF	TGCGCCAGCAGTCGACTAGCGGGCGGAGTCACAGATACGCAGTATTTT
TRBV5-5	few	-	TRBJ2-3	CASSFQGRSDTTDTQYF	TGTGCCAGCAGCTTTCAGGGTCGGAGCGATACCACAGATACGCAGTATTTT
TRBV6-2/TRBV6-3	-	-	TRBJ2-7	CASSQGPVQYF	TGTGCCAGCAGTCAGGGACCTGTGCAGTACTTC
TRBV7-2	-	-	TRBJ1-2	CASSSSPAQGRYGYTF	TGTGCCAGCAGCTCGTCCCCCGCACAGGGACGCTATGGCTACACCTTC
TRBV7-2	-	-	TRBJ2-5	CASSLKFRGKETQYF	TGTGCCAGCAGCTTAAAGTTTCGAGGGAAAGAGACCCAGTACTTC
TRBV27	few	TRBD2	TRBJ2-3	CASSLWGLAGITDTQYF	TGTGCCAGCAGTTTATGGGGACTAGCGGGGATCACAGATACGCAGTATTTT
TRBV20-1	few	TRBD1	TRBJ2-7	CSASRRRQGMPEQYF	TGCAGTGCTAGCAGAAGAAGACAGGGTATGCCCGAGCAGTACTTC
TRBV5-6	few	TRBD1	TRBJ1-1	CASSSTTGGVAEAFF	TGTGCCAGCAGCTCTACGACAGGGGGGGTGGCTGAAGCTTTCTTT
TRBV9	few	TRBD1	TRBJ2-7	CASSERDRGVYEQYF	TGTGCCAGCAGCGAGCGGGACAGGGGGGTCTACGAGCAGTACTTC
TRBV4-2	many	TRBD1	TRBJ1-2	CASSHDRANYGYTF	TGTGCCAGCAGCCACGACAGGGCTAACTATGGCTACACCTTC
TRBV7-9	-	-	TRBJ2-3	CASSSQGSTDTQYF	TGTGCCAGCAGCTCCCAGGGGAGCACAGATACGCAGTATTTT
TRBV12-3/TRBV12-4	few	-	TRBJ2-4	CASSSVIGLAKNIQYF	TGTGCCAGCAGTTCGGTAATTGGGTTAGCCAAAAACATTCAGTACTTC
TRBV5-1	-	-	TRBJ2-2	CASSIRTDLTGELFF	TGCGCCAGCAGCATACGGACAGATCTCACCGGGGAGCTGTTTTTT
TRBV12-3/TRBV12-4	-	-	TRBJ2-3	CASTKQLDTQYF	TGTGCCAGCACCAAACAACTAGATACGCAGTATTTT
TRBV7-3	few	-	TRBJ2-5	CASSRQGGQETQYF	TGTGCCAGCAGTCGCCAGGGGGGACAAGAGACCCAGTACTTC
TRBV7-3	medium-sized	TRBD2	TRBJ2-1	CASSVGLAGNNEQFF	TGTGCCAGCAGCGTTGGACTAGCGGGTAACAATGAGCAGTTCTTC
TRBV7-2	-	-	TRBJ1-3	CASSLETRRYNTIYF	TGTGCCAGCAGCTTAGAGACGCGGAGGTACAACACCATATATTTT
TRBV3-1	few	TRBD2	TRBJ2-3	CASGAGETDTQYF	TGTGCCAGCGGCGCGGGGGAAACAGATACGCAGTATTTT
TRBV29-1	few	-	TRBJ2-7	CSVVPGARFGQYF	TGCAGCGTTGTACCAGGGGCGAGGTTCGGGCAGTACTTC
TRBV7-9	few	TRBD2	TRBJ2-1	CASSLPGGLGNEQFF	TGTGCCAGCAGCCTCCCGGGAGGGTTAGGCAATGAGCAGTTCTTC
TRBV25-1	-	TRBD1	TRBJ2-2	CASQALMTGSLGELFF	TGTGCCAGCCAAGCCCTAATGACAGGGTCCCTCGGGGAGCTGTTTTTT
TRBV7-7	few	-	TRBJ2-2	CASSLGANARGGELFF	TGTGCCAGCAGCTTAGGAGCTAACGCTAGAGGCGGGGAGCTGTTTTTT
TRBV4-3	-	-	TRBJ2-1	CASSRDHRWGDPDYNEQFF	TGCGCCAGCAGCCGAGACCACCGGTGGGGTGACCCCGACTACAATGAGCAGTTCTTC
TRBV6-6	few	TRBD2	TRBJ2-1	CASSPGLSSYNEQFF	TGTGCCAGCAGCCCGGGACTAAGCTCCTACAATGAGCAGTTCTTC
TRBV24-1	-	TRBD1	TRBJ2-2	CATSDSIGQGANTGELFF	TGTGCCACCAGTGATTCGATTGGACAGGGGGCGAACACCGGGGAGCTGTTTTTT
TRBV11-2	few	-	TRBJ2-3	CASSQGQKDTQYF	TGTGCCAGCAGCCAAGGACAGAAAGATACGCAGTATTTT
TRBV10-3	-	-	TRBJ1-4	CAISTGPREKLFF	TGTGCCATCAGTACGGGGCCCCGTGAAAAACTGTTTTTT
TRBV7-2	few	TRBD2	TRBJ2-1	CASSSERGSYNEQFF	TGTGCCAGCAGCTCTGAGCGGGGCTCCTACAATGAGCAGTTCTTC
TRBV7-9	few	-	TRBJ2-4	CASSSLGQGGHIQYF	TGTGCCAGCAGCTCCCTCGGACAGGGAGGGCACATTCAGTACTTC
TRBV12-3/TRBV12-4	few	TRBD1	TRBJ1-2	CASSHRDSYGYTF	TGTGCCAGCAGTCACCGGGACAGCTATGGCTACACCTTC
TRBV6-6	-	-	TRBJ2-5	CASSYPPPYQETQYF	TGTGCCAGCAGTTACCCCCCACCGTACCAAGAGACCCAGTACTTC
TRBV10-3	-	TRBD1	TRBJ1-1	CAISGGTGVNTEAFF	TGTGCCATCAGCGGGGGGACAGGCGTGAACACTGAAGCTTTCTTT
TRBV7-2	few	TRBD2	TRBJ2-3	CASSELAGGPGTDTQYF	TGTGCCAGCAGCGAGCTAGCGGGGGGGCCAGGGACAGATACGCAGTATTTT
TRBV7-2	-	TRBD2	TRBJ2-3	CVSSLAGPDTQYF	TGTGTCAGCAGCTTAGCGGGCCCAGATACGCAGTATTTT
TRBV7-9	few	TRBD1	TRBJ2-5	CASSLVQGASETQYF	TGTGCCAGCAGCTTAGTTCAGGGGGCGTCGGAGACCCAGTACTTC
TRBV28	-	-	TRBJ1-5	CASSSYYRVTSNQPQHF	TGTGCCAGCAGTTCCTACTACAGGGTAACTAGCAATCAGCCCCAGCATTTT
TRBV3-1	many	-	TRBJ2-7	CASSGPPLYEQYF	TGTGCCAGCAGCGGGCCGCCGCTCTACGAGCAGTACTTC
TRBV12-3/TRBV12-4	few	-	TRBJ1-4	CASSALREKLFF	TGTGCCAGCAGTGCGCTTAGGGAAAAACTGTTTTTT
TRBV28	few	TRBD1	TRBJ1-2	CAIGQGWYGYTF	TGTGCCATCGGACAGGGATGGTATGGCTACACCTTC
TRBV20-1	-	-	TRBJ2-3	CSAFWPGDTQYF	TGCAGTGCTTTCTGGCCGGGCGATACGCAGTATTTT
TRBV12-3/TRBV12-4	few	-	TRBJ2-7	CASSPDNYEQYF	TGTGCCAGCAGCCCTGACAACTACGAGCAGTACTTC
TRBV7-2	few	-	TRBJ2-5	CASRSRTEETQYF	TGTGCCAGCAGGTCCCGGACAGAAGAGACCCAGTACTTC
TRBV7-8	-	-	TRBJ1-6	CASSLRRPGAADSPLHF	TGTGCCAGCAGCTTAAGGCGTCCAGGGGCGGCGGATTCACCCCTCCACTTT
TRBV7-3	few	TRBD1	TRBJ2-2	CASSGSGGLTGELFF	TGTGCCAGCAGCGGATCAGGGGGCCTCACCGGGGAGCTGTTTTTT